The clone carrying this TCR beta chain has ten or more counts. This record comes from a study of T cells in Graves' hyperthyroidism and ophthalmopathy. Trimming at V came to 5 bases and at J to 2 bases, leaving 8 bases not matched to a gene. The CDR3 is made up of 15 amino acids. Germline CDR1 is SGHAT and CDR2 is FQNNGV. Authors of the study amplified TCR beta CDR3 regions from RNA transcripts. During a first-round RT-PCR of the TCR CDR3, the HTBI primer set was used. TCRdb redid the calling of the multiplex PCR reads with MiXCR, one entry per CDR3 protein. This table holds about 350,000 distinct CDR3 sequences, around a sixth found once.

Sequencing was done on a sample of blood. The TCR comes from a woman aged 40 to 50 with Graves' ophthalmopathy. V usage is TRBV11-2 and J usage is TRBJ2-7, with TRBD2 identical over 8 bases. The CDR3 DNA is TGTGCCAGCAGCACCGGTAGCGGGAAGACCTACGAGCAGTACTTC. It yields the protein CASSTGSGKTYEQYF.